These 27 T cell receptor beta chains came from one sample sequenced in a study of tumour-infiltrating T cells in Burkitt lymphoma. Libraries were prepared by immunoSEQ multiplex PCR; TCRdb keeps only in-frame clonotypes and omits some of them. The sample lists 13,000 to 15,000 clones, roughly 74% occurring once. Sequenced: tumor tissue. The source of these receptors is a human donor with diffuse large B-cell lymphoma.

The J gene is TRBJ1-5, the V gene TRBV4-1; TRBD1 matches at 9 bases. Trimming removed 6 bases from V and 7 bases from J; junction bases left unmatched: 10. CDR3 size: 15 residues. Germline CDR1 reads MGHRA; CDR2 reads YSYEKL. The CDR3 sequence is CASRSIQGARQPQHF. CDR3 sequence (DNA): TGCGCCAGCAGATCGATACAGGGGGCTAGGCAGCCCCAGCATTTT.

The V and J genes are TRBV30 and TRBJ1-1; the D is unclear. Trimming took off 5 bases at V and 5 bases at J, with 15 bases between the two ends. CDR3 size: 13 residues. Germline V gene lookup returns CDR1 GTSNPN and CDR2 SVGIG (reference sequence). The CDR3 DNA follows: TGTGCCTGGTACGAGGCATCGAGGACTGAAGCTTTCTTT. This encodes CAWYEASRTEAFF.

The chain employs TRBV7-6 and TRBJ1-2, with 11 nucleotides matching TRBD1. Unmatched junction bases numbered 4, after V lost 0 bases and J lost 7 bases. Germline CDR1 is SGHVS and CDR2 is FNYEAQ. The CDR3 has 15 amino acids. CDR3 region: CASSLAGQGVGGYTF. The CDR3 DNA reads as TGTGCCAGCAGCTTAGCGGGACAGGGGGTAGGTGGCTACACCTTC.

In its sample, this clone was seen once. V gene TRBV4-1 combines with J gene TRBJ2-1; 9 positions match TRBD2. The CDR3 has 18 amino acids. CDR1 and CDR2 from the germline V gene are MGHRA and YSYEKL. V was clipped by 0 bases and J by 2 bases; unmatched bases: 8. CDR3: CASSQDPPREGPYNEQFF. The CDR3 DNA sequence: TGCGCCAGCAGCCAAGATCCCCCGCGGGAGGGACCCTACAATGAGCAGTTCTTC.

The chain couples TRBV19 to TRBJ2-3; 11 nucleotides agree with TRBD2. The CDR3 covers 15 residues. Germline CDR1 and CDR2: LNHDA and SQIVND (reference sequence). With V trimmed by 1 base and J by 5 bases, 2 bases remained unmatched. The CDR3 protein is CASSIGLAGGDTQYF. The DNA of the CDR3 is TGTGCCAGTAGTATAGGGCTAGCGGGAGGAGATACGCAGTATTTT.

The genes are TRBV13 and TRBJ1-2; D ambiguous. The CDR3 runs to 15 residues. CDR1 and CDR2 (germline): PRHDT, FYEKMQ (reference sequence). V was pared by 5 bases and J by 0 bases, with 13 bases between. CDR3 nucleotide sequence: TGTGCCAGCAGCCGAGGAAGTTATACTAACTATGGCTACACCTTC. It yields the protein CASSRGSYTNYGYTF.

This chain links TRBV6-1 with TRBJ2-3; maybe TRBD2 (5 bases). Germline assignment: CDR1 MNHNS and CDR2 SASEGT. V gave up 7 bases and J gave up 3 bases, with 17 bases separating them. This CDR3 has 15 amino acids. In DNA form, the CDR3 reads TGTGCCAGCACCCCATCGGGATATGTGACAGATACGCAGTATTTT. This translates into CASTPSGYVTDTQYF.

This sequence joins TRBV19 and TRBJ1-2; no clear D. Germline CDR1 and CDR2: LNHDA and SQIVND (reference sequence). The CDR3 runs 12 residues. The germline V and J ends were trimmed by 7 bases and 8 bases, with 14 bases remaining between them. CDR3 DNA sequence: TGTGCCAGTAAGAACTTCAGCCGGGGCTACACCTTC. Translated: CASKNFSRGYTF.

This clone was seen more than once but under ten times. V is TRBV28 and J is TRBJ2-2; D is ambiguous. CDR3 size: 15 residues. V was shortened by 2 bases and J by 0 bases, with 7 bases between the two germline ends. The germline CDR1 and CDR2 sequences are MDHEN and SYDVKM. In nucleotides, the CDR3 is TGTGCCAGCAGTTTAATACCAGCGAACACCGGGGAGCTGTTTTTT. Translated, it gives CASSLIPANTGELFF.

The J gene is TRBJ2-2, the V gene TRBV9, with D perhaps TRBD1 (6 bases). The CDR3 has 18 residues. The germline V gene has CDR1 SGDLS and CDR2 YYNGEE. Trimming shortened V by 1 base and J by 3 bases, and 19 bases separated the two germline ends. CDR3 protein: CASSVPNRAARDTGELFF. The CDR3 nucleotides read TGTGCCAGCAGCGTACCTAACAGGGCAGCGAGGGACACCGGGGAGCTGTTTTTT.

The V gene is TRBV7-6, the J gene TRBJ2-7, with D possibly being TRBD2 (5 bases). The CDR3 sequence is 15 residues long. Trimming pared 5 bases from V and 2 bases from J, leaving 16 bases between. The germline CDR1 and CDR2 sequences are SGHVS and FNYEAQ. The CDR3 loop reads CASSGRTAAPYEQYF. In DNA, the CDR3 is TGTGCCAGCAGCGGTCGGACTGCTGCTCCCTACGAGCAGTACTTC.

The rearrangement joins TRBV25-1 to TRBJ1-4, with D unclear. The germline CDR1 and CDR2 sequences are MGHDK and SYGVNS. CDR3 size: 14 residues. With 1 base removed from V and 7 bases from J, the gap between germline ends came to 10 bases. CDR3 in amino acids: CASSEFREGEKLFF. The CDR3 bases are TGTGCCAGCAGTGAATTCCGGGAGGGTGAAAAACTGTTTTTT. The entire variable domain, with the rest obtained from reference TRBV25-1 and TRBJ1-4, is as follows: EADIYQTPRYLVIGTGKKITLECSQTMGHDKMYWYQQDPGMELHLIHYSYGVNSTEKGDLSSESTVSRIRTEHFPLTLESARPSHTSQYLCASSEFREGEKLFFGSGTQLSVL.

The chain joins TRBV7-9 to TRBJ1-1, with D uncertain. This CDR3 comprises 16 residues. The V gene's germline CDR1 is SEHNR and CDR2 FQNEAQ (reference sequence). With 4 bases removed from V and 1 base from J, the gap between germline ends came to 16 bases. CDR3 DNA: TGTGCCAGCAGCTCCGGGTGGCAGCGGGAGAACACTGAAGCTTTCTTT. This sequence encodes CASSSGWQRENTEAFF.

The chain uses TRBV28 and TRBJ2-7; D tentatively reads TRBD1 or TRBD2 (5 bases each). Trimming took 4 bases from V and 6 from J, leaving 22 bases between them. The CDR3 is 16 amino acids. CDR1 and CDR2 (germline): MDHEN, SYDVKM. The CDR3 region has the DNA TGTGCCAGCAGTTCCTTGGGGGTGAAACCCGTCGGCGAGCAGTACGTC. Amino acids: CASSSLGVKPVGEQYV.

This chain joins TRBV9 and TRBJ2-7, with 12 bases that match TRBD2. The CDR3 is 14 residues long. Germline loops: CDR1 SGDLS, CDR2 YYNGEE. J lost 5 bases, V lost 4 bases, and 4 bases had no gene match. The DNA for the CDR3 is TGTGCCAGCAGCAAAGGACTAGCGGGAAACGAGCAGTACTTC. This encodes CASSKGLAGNEQYF.

The chain has TRBV19 and TRBJ2-1, with TRBD2 matching 8 bases. CDR3 length equals 15 residues. CDR1 and CDR2 from the germline V gene are LNHDA and SQIVND (reference sequence). V lost 4 bases, J lost 4 bases, and 6 bases stayed unmatched. The CDR3 here is CASSSAAGGYNEQFF. The CDR3 DNA reads as TGTGCCAGTAGTAGTGCGGCGGGAGGTTACAATGAGCAGTTCTTC. Drawing the rest from reference TRBV19 and TRBJ2-1, the complete variable domain is DGGITQSPKYLFRKEGQNVTLSCEQNLNHDAMYWYRQDPGQGLRLIYYSQIVNDFQKGDIAEGYSVSREKKESFPLTVTSAQKNPTAFYLCASSSAAGGYNEQFFGPGTRLTVL.

V usage is TRBV6-1 and J usage is TRBJ2-5, with D perhaps assigned TRBD1 or TRBD2 (5 bases each). Germline CDR1 reads MNHNS; CDR2 reads SASEGT. The CDR3 contains 15 residues. V lost 1 base to trimming and J lost 5 bases, with 14 bases between them. Here the CDR3 DNA reads TGTGCCAGCAGTGAAGGTGGGGGAGTGGGGGAGACCCAGTACTTC. Translation gives CASSEGGGVGETQYF.

This chain connects TRBV29-1 to TRBJ2-1; D is perhaps TRBD2 (5 bases). Germline V gene data show CDR1 as SQVTM and CDR2 as ANQGSEA. CDR3 size: 14 residues. CDR3 sequence: CSIQIGLINGEQFF. The DNA of the CDR3 is TGCAGTATTCAAATCGGACTTATAAATGGTGAGCAGTTCTTC.

With respect to this clone: The germline gene is not matched at one end of the junction; a read error may be the cause. This sample also contains other DNA sequences that code for the same CDR3. The V call is TRBV4-1, the J call TRBJ1-4; maybe TRBD1 (6 bases). Germline V gene sequence: CDR1 MGHRA, CDR2 YSYEKL. The CDR3 runs 15 residues. The CDR3 loop is CASSQGQVAYEKLFF. The CDR3 DNA sequence: TGCGCCAGCAGCCAAGGACAGGTAGCTTATGAAAAACTATTTTTT.

The chain is built from TRBV19 and TRBJ1-3, with D hard to call. Germline lookup yields CDR1 LNHDA and CDR2 SQIVND (reference sequence). The CDR3 has 16 residues. V shed 3 bases and J shed 2 bases, with 14 bases lying between them. The CDR3 is CASSIFGQDPGNTIYF. CDR3 sequence (DNA): TGTGCCAGTAGTATTTTTGGGCAGGACCCTGGAAACACCATATATTTT.

The chain uses TRBV6-5 and TRBJ2-3; D is undetermined. The V end lost 5 bases, the J end lost 5 bases, and 14 bases lay between the germline ends. The V gene's germline CDR1 is MNHEY and CDR2 SVGAGI. This CDR3 comprises 14 residues. CDR3 in amino acids: CASSPTPWGDTQYF. CDR3 sequence (DNA): TGTGCCAGCAGTCCAACTCCCTGGGGAGATACGCAGTATTTT.

V and J are TRBV29-1 and TRBJ1-2, with 7 positions matching TRBD1. The CDR3 loop spans 12 amino acids. In germline, CDR1 is SQVTM, CDR2 ANQGSEA. V lost 4 bases and J lost 8; bases outside the gene matches: 7. The CDR3 spells CSVVSQGLGYTF. The CDR3 DNA reads as TGCAGCGTTGTGTCACAGGGGCTCGGCTACACCTTC.

The sample holds one count of this clone. The CDR3 region is CASSLEWGPPLEQYF. The CDR3 nucleotides are TGTGCCAGCAGCTTAGAATGGGGGCCCCCCCTCGAGCAGTACTTC. V gene TRBV7-2 combines with J gene TRBJ2-7; tentatively, D is TRBD1 (6 bases). The ends were cut back, 1 base at V and 6 bases at J, with 16 bases in the middle. There are 15 residues in the CDR3. CDR1 is SGHTA, CDR2 FQGNSA, per germline.

CDR3 loop: CASSKEGDPFGTDTQYF. The CDR3 DNA reads TGTGCCAGCAGCAAAGAAGGGGACCCATTCGGCACAGATACGCAGTATTTT. The chain uses TRBV21-1 and TRBJ2-3. TRBV21-1 is tagged as a pseudogene. The CDR3 is 17 residues long.

The chain links TRBV29-1 to TRBJ2-6; D remains ambiguous. Germline V gene lookup returns CDR1 SQVTM and CDR2 ANQGSEA. The ends were cut back, 8 bases at V and 6 bases at J, with 5 bases in the middle. The CDR3 totals 10 residues. CDR3 protein: CSILANVLTF. CDR3 DNA sequence: TGCAGCATTCTGGCCAACGTCCTGACTTTC. The entire variable domain, with the rest obtained from reference TRBV29-1 and TRBJ2-6, is as follows: SAVISQKPSRDICQRGTSLTIQCQVDSQVTMMFWYRQQPGQSLTLIATANQGSEATYESGFVIDKFPISRPNLTFSTLTVSNMSPEDSSIYLCSILANVLTFGAGSRLTVL.

The gene calls are TRBV6-1 and TRBJ1-5; no reliable D call. V was cut by 8 bases and J by 5 bases, with 13 bases left in between. CDR1 and CDR2 from the germline V gene are MNHNS and SASEGT. CDR3 length equals 13 residues. The CDR3 DNA reads as TGTGCCAGCCGTATACTCTCGGATCAGCCCCAGCATTTT. Its protein is CASRILSDQPQHF.

This clone is a singleton in its sample. The rearrangement uses TRBV30 and TRBJ2-7; no reliable D call. The CDR3 has 15 residues. Trimming left V 4 bases short and J 2 bases short, with 18 bases between. Germline assignment: CDR1 GTSNPN and CDR2 SVGIG (reference sequence). As DNA, the CDR3 is TGTGCCTGGATTAATTCCGGGCTTAGCCCCTACGAGCAGTACTTC. This codes for CAWINSGLSPYEQYF.